This T cell receptor beta chain is from a study of human T cells and chemical hapten exposure. The ends were cut back, 4 bases at V and 3 bases at J, with 13 bases in the middle. Per germline, CDR1 MDHEN and CDR2 SYDVKM. The CDR3 consists of 14 residues. Findings and limits, study-wide: TCRs at a frequency above 1 in 1000 stayed unchanged with DPC sensitization.

Time point described: pre-sensitization, week 0. Treatment reported: therapeutic diphenylcyclopropenone sensitization with weekly scalp DPC. In this sample, this clonotype turned up many times. The antigen is unknown. Each CDR3 protein is one row after TCRdb ran MiXCR on the RACE reads. The sample shows about 290,000 distinct CDR3 sequences, roughly 7.4% of them seen only once. The V call is TRBV28, the J call TRBJ2-7, with D perhaps TRBD1 or TRBD2 (5 bases each). Sequenced here: whole blood, sampled in connection with sensitization to the hapten diphenylcyclopropenone (DPC). This sequence originates from a man between 18 and 35 years old with alopecia areata. Some clones in this sample may be carry-over from other donors' samples. For the CDR3, the DNA is TGTGCCAGCAGTTCTCGGGACGGAGGCTACGAGCAGTACTTC. Encoded protein: CASSSRDGGYEQYF. Using reference TRBV28 and TRBJ2-7 for the parts outside the CDR3, the full variable domain is DVKVTQSSRYLVKRTGEKVFLECVQDMDHENMFWYRQDPGLGLRLIYFSYDVKMKEKGDIPEGYSVSREKKERFSLILESASTNQTSMYLCASSSRDGGYEQYFGPGTRLTVT.